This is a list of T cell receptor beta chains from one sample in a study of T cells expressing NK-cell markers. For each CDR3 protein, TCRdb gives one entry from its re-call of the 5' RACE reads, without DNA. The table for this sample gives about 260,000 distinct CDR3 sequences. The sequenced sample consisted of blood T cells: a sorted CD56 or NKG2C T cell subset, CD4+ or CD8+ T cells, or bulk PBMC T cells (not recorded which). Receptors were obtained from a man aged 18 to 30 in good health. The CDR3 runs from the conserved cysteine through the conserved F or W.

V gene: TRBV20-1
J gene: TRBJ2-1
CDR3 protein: CSARSGLGNEQFF

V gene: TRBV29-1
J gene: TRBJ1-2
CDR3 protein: CSVEPGVAHGYTF

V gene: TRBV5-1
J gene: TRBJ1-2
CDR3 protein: CASSFGHTNYGYTF

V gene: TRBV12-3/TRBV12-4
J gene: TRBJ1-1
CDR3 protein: CASIPTGVGNTEAFF

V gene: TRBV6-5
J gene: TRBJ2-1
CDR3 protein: CASSSRTEAGGKRDEQFF

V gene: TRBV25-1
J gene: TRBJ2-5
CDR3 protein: CASSDARLGTVTQYF

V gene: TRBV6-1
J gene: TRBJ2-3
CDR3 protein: CASSPKRGEAIRYF

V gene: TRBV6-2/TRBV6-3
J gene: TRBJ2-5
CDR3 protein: CASRFTSGQQETQYF

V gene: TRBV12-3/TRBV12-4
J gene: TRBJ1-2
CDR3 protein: CASSLVELYGYTF

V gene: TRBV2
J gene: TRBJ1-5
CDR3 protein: CASSARRPGSNQPQHF

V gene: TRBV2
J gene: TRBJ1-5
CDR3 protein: CASSELIMWQPQHF

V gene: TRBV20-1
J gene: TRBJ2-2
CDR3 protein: CSAFSKGATGELFF

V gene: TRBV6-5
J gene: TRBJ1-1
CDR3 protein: CASSTVGQNTEAFF

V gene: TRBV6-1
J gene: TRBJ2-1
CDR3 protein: CASSALAGGEQFF

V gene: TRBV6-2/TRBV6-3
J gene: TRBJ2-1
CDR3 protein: CASALDRVYNEQFF

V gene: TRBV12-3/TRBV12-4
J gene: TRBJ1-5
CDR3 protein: CASSLGSGTVNQPQHF